Each of the 10 T cell receptor beta chains below was sequenced from the same sample in a study of cytomegalovirus exposure and HLA in healthy donors. Vbeta (60) and Jbeta (13) primers were used in the PCR. Sequencing was performed with immunoSEQ multiplex PCR; in TCRdb, only in-frame clones are kept and a portion is missing. The sample table sets out 29,000 or so clones. Sequencing was carried out using PBMCs. The receptors here all came from a young man in good health and CMV-seronegative.

The gene calls are TRBV7-8 and TRBJ2-3; D is possibly TRBD2 (5 bases). Germline-derived CDR1 and CDR2 are SGHVS and FQNEAQ. The CDR3 loop spans 17 amino acids. Trimming took off 0 bases at V and 2 bases at J, with 15 bases between the two ends. The CDR3 protein is CASSLAAGFGSTDTQYF. The CDR3 nucleotides read TGTGCCAGCAGCTTAGCGGCGGGTTTTGGGTCCACAGATACGCAGTATTTT.

This chain links TRBV5-4 with TRBJ2-7; TRBD2 matches 11 bases. The V gene's germline CDR1 is SGHNT and CDR2 YYREEE (reference sequence). The trim removed 4 bases at V and 5 bases at J, leaving 11 bases unmatched. The CDR3 spans 16 residues. CDR3 DNA: TGTGCCAGCAGCCGAGATATTACTAGCGGGAGTAACGAGCAGTACTTC. Encoded protein: CASSRDITSGSNEQYF.

The V gene is TRBV28, the J gene TRBJ2-5; D may be TRBD2 (6 bases). The V gene lost 2 bases and the J gene lost 3 bases, with 7 bases spanning the gap. The germline gives CDR1 MDHEN, CDR2 SYDVKM. The CDR3 has 13 residues. CDR3 residues: CASSLTGEETQYF. Here the CDR3 DNA reads TGTGCCAGCAGTTTAACGGGGGAAGAGACCCAGTACTTC. Full variable domain (remainder filled in from reference TRBV28 and TRBJ2-5): DVKVTQSSRYLVKRTGEKVFLECVQDMDHENMFWYRQDPGLGLRLIYFSYDVKMKEKGDIPEGYSVSREKKERFSLILESASTNQTSMYLCASSLTGEETQYFGPGTRLLVL.

The rearrangement links TRBV29-1 to TRBJ1-4, with 10 bases aligning to TRBD1. Germline CDR1 reads SQVTM; CDR2 reads ANQGSEA. With V trimmed by 6 bases and J by 7 bases, 5 bases remained unmatched. The CDR3 length is 13 residues. In DNA form, the CDR3 reads TGCAGCGTCCGGGGGACAGGGGTTGAAAAACTGTTTTTT. Translation gives CSVRGTGVEKLFF.

The V call is TRBV10-3, the J call TRBJ2-1; TRBD2 agrees at 7 bases. Germline V gene data show CDR1 as ENHRY and CDR2 as SYGVKD. CDR3 length equals 19 residues. With 8 bases clipped from V and 7 bases from J, the junction kept 26 bases outside the gene matches. CDR3 sequence: CAIPMGGSRGTVPGNEQFF. CDR3 bases: TGTGCCATCCCCATGGGGGGGTCGAGGGGAACGGTGCCGGGGAATGAGCAGTTCTTC.

This chain joins TRBV19 and TRBJ2-5, with D perhaps TRBD1 (5 bases). This CDR3 comprises 13 residues. Trimming pared 5 bases from V and 7 bases from J, leaving 14 bases between. Germline CDR1 LNHDA, CDR2 SQIVND (reference sequence). In nucleotides, the CDR3 is TGTGCCAGTAGTCCTATCTACACAGGGACCCAGTACTTC. Encoded protein: CASSPIYTGTQYF.

V gene TRBV7-9 combines with J gene TRBJ1-4, with D maybe TRBD1 (5 bases). CDR3 length: 13 amino acids. The germline V gene encodes CDR1 SEHNR and CDR2 FQNEAQ (reference sequence). The V and J ends lost 5 bases and 4 bases respectively, with 8 bases between them. The CDR3 sequence is CASSQGFNEKLFF. DNA of the CDR3: TGTGCCAGCAGCCAGGGTTTTAATGAAAAACTGTTTTTT.

The gene calls are TRBV5-1 and TRBJ2-7, with TRBD1 identical over 9 bases. This CDR3 comprises 14 residues. Germline CDR1 SGHRS, CDR2 YFSETQ. The junction had 1 base not matched to a gene; V was cut back by 1 base and J by 2 bases. CDR3 in DNA: TGCGCCAGCAGCTTGACAGGGGGCACCTACGAGCAGTACTTC. It specifies CASSLTGGTYEQYF. Complete variable domain (other parts from reference TRBV5-1 and TRBJ2-7): KAGVTQTPRYLIKTRGQQVTLSCSPISGHRSVSWYQQTPGQGLQFLFEYFSETQRNKGNFPGRFSGRQFSNSRSEMNVSTLELGDSALYLCASSLTGGTYEQYFGPGTRLTVT.

The V call is TRBV7-9, the J call TRBJ2-7; maybe TRBD1 (7 bases). From germline, CDR1 is SEHNR and CDR2 FQNEAQ (reference sequence). The V and J ends lost 4 bases and 4 bases respectively, with 20 bases between them. The length of the CDR3 is 16 residues. The DNA of the CDR3 is TGTGCCAGCAGCTCGACCAGGGGGGATCTACGTTACGAGCAGTACTTC. Protein: CASSSTRGDLRYEQYF. Drawing the rest from reference TRBV7-9 and TRBJ2-7, the complete variable domain is DTGVSQNPRHKITKRGQNVTFRCDPISEHNRLYWYRQTLGQGPEFLTYFQNEAQLEKSRLLSDRFSAERPKGSFSTLEIQRTEQGDSAMYLCASSSTRGDLRYEQYFGPGTRLTVT.

The V gene is TRBV6-6, the J gene TRBJ2-5, with 8 bases that match TRBD2. Per germline, CDR1 MNHNY and CDR2 SVGAGI (reference sequence). V gave up 4 bases and J gave up 3 bases; unmatched junction bases: 4. CDR3 length equals 14 residues. In DNA, the CDR3 is TGTGCCAGCAGTTTTACGGGGGGGGAAGAGACCCAGTACTTC. It yields the protein CASSFTGGEETQYF.